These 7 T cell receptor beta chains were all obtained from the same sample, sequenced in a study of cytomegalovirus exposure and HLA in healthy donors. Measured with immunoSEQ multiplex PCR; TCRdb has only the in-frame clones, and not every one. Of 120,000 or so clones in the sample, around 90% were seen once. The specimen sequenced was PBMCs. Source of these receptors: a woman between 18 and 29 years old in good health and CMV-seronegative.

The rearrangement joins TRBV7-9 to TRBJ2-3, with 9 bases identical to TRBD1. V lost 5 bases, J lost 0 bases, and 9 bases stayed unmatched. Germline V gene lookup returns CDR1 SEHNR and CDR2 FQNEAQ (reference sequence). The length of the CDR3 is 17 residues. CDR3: CASSQIHRGRSTDTQYF. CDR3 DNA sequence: TGTGCCAGCAGCCAAATACACAGGGGGCGCAGCACAGATACGCAGTATTTT.

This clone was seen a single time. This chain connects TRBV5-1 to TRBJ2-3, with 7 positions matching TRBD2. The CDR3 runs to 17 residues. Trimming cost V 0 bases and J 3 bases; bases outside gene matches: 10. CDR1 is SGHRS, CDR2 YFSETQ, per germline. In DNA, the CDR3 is TGCGCCAGCAGCTTGGCCTCGAGCGGGGTCGGGACAGATACGCAGTATTTT. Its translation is CASSLASSGVGTDTQYF.

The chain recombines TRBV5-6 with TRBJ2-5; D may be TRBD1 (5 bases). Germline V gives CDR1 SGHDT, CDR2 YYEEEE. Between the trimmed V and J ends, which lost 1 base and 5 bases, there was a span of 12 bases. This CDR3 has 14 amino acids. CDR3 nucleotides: TGTGCCAGCAGCTTGTCCTGGGGCCAGGAGACCCAGTACTTC. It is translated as CASSLSWGQETQYF. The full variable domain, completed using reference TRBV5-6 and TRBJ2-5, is DAGVTQSPTHLIKTRGQQVTLRCSPKSGHDTVSWYQQALGQGPQFIFQYYEEEERQRGNFPDRFSGHQFPNYSSELNVNALLLGDSALYLCASSLSWGQETQYFGPGTRLLVL.

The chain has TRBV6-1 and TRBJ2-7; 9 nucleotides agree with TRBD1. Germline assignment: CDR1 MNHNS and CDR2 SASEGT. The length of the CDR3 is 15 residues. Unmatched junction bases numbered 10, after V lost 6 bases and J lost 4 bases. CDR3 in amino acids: CASSWATGTGYEQYF. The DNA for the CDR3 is TGTGCCAGCAGCTGGGCAACCGGGACAGGGTACGAGCAGTACTTC.

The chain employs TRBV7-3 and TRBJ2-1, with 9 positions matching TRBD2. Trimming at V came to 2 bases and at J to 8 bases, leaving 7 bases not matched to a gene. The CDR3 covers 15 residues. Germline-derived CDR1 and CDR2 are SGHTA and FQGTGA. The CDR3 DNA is TGTGCCAGCAGCTTAGGTGGTAGCGGGAGAGATGAGCAGTTCTTC. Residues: CASSLGGSGRDEQFF.

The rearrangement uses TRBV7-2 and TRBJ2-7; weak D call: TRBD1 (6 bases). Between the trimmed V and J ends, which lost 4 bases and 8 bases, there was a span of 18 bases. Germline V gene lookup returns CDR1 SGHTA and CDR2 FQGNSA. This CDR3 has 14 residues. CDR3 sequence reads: CASSSSGTRLKQYF. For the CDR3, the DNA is TGTGCCAGCAGCTCGTCCGGGACACGCCTCAAGCAGTACTTC.

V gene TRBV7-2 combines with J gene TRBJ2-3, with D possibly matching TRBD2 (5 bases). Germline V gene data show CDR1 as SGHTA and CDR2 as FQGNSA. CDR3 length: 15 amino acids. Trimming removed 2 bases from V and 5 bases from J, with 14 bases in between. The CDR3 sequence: CASSLSRTRGDTQYF. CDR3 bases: TGTGCCAGCAGCTTATCGAGGACCCGGGGAGATACGCAGTATTTT. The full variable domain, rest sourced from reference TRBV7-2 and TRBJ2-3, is GAGVSQSPSNKVTEKGKDVELRCDPISGHTALYWYRQSLGQGLEFLIYFQGNSAPDKSGLPSDRFSAERTGGSVSTLTIQRTQQEDSAVYLCASSLSRTRGDTQYFGPGTRLTVL.